The T cell receptor beta chain described here comes from a study of neurological immune-mediated disorders. CDR1 is SGDLS, CDR2 YYNGEE, per germline. V lost 2 bases to trimming and J lost 5 bases, with 11 bases between them. CDR3 length equals 13 residues. The unsorted libraries originated from 2 million PBMCs kept at -80 C. The cDNA was generated through 5'RACE incorporating 10-nucleotide random UMIs. Every sequencing run drew on 15-18 subjects and yielded over 170 million TCR-beta sequences. TCRdb ran MiXCR on the 5' RACE reads and lists one entry per CDR3 protein. Of 77,000 or so distinct CDR3 sequences listed, around 9.9% were seen once; the top ten hold 1.7%. This clonotype occurred many times.

Sequenced input: PBMCs. The sequence came from a man aged 45-65 years in good health. This chain uses TRBV9 with TRBJ2-7; no clear D. The CDR3 DNA reads TGTGCCAGCAGCGTCGCAGCGTTAGACGAGCAGTACTTC. It translates to CASSVAALDEQYF.